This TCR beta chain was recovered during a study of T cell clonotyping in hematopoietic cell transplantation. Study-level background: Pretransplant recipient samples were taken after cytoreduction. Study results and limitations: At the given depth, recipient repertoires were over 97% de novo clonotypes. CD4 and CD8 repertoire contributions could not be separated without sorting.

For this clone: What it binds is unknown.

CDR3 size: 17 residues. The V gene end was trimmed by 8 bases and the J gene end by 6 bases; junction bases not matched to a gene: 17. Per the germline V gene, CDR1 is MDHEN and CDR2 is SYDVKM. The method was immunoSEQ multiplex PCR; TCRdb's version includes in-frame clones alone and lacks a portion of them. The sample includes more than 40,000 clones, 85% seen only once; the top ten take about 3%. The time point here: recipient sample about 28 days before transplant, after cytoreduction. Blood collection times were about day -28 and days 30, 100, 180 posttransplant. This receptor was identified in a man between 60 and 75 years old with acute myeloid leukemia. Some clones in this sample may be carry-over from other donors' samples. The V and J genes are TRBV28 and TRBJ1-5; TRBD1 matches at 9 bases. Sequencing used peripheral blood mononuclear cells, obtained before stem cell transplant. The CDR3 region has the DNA TGTGCCAGCCCTTTAGGGGGACAGGGACCCAGATTTCAGCCCCAGCATTTT. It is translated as CASPLGGQGPRFQPQHF.